Listed below are T cell receptor beta chains from one sample, sequenced in a study of regulatory T cells in long-lasting Graves disease. Each CDR3 protein is one row after TCRdb ran MiXCR on the multiplex PCR reads. Of about 420,000 distinct CDR3 sequences listed, around 15% were seen once; the top ten hold 20% to 25%. The sample was also linked to a second study, of T cells in Graves' hyperthyroidism and ophthalmopathy.

The sequences come from peripheral blood mononuclear cells (PBMCs), collected at new diagnosis, from a patient treated with antithyroid drugs. These receptor sequences come from a woman aged 18 to 35 with Graves disease. Both conserved end residues are part of each CDR3. Fields, in order: clone size, D gene, V gene, J gene, CDR3 protein, CDR3 DNA. D genes are given only for firm matches. Clone size, where shown, is once, few, many, or a class for clones that have expanded.

few	-	TRBV6-2/TRBV6-3	TRBJ2-3	CASSEPGTDTQYF	TGTGCCAGCAGTGAACCGGGCACAGATACGCAGTATTTT
-	-	TRBV27	TRBJ1-2	CASSPSWENYGYTF	TGTGCCAGCAGTCCCTCCTGGGAGAACTATGGCTACACCTTC
-	-	TRBV4-1	TRBJ2-6	CASSHETPSGANVLTF	TGCGCCAGCAGCCACGAGACACCTTCTGGGGCCAACGTCCTGACTTTC
-	-	TRBV11-2	TRBJ2-2	CASRQPGRSTGELFF	TGTGCCAGCAGACAACCGGGACGAAGCACCGGGGAGCTGTTTTTT
-	-	TRBV6-2/TRBV6-3	TRBJ2-1	CASSPLRGVAEQFF	TGTGCCAGCAGTCCATTAAGGGGGGTTGCTGAGCAGTTCTTC
many	-	TRBV7-2	TRBJ1-1	CASSPGRGNTEAFF	TGTGCCAGCAGCCCGGGGCGGGGGAACACTGAAGCTTTCTTT
many	-	TRBV3-1	TRBJ1-2	CASSEVRGSIYGYTF	TGTGCCAGCAGCGAAGTAAGAGGCTCCATCTATGGCTACACCTTC
many	-	TRBV6-1	TRBJ2-7	CASRETGAYEQYF	TGTGCCAGCCGGGAGACAGGAGCCTACGAGCAGTACTTC
many	-	TRBV28	TRBJ2-3	CASSPLLAADLTDTQYF	TGTGCCAGCAGTCCATTACTAGCCGCGGACCTCACAGATACGCAGTATTTT
-	-	TRBV29-1	TRBJ1-1	CSVEAPDGAEAFF	TGCAGCGTTGAAGCCCCCGACGGGGCTGAAGCTTTCTTT
-	-	TRBV18	TRBJ2-1	CASSPDSGDLYNEQFF	TGTGCCAGCTCGCCAGATTCAGGGGATCTCTACAATGAGCAGTTCTTC
-	TRBD2	TRBV19	TRBJ2-7	CASRHVAGAYEQYF	TGTGCCAGTAGACACGTAGCGGGAGCCTACGAGCAGTACTTC
many	TRBD2	TRBV12-3/TRBV12-4	TRBJ2-1	CASSLRLAESYNEQFF	TGTGCCAGCAGTTTAAGACTAGCGGAAAGCTACAATGAGCAGTTCTTC
-	TRBD2	TRBV27	TRBJ2-1	CASSLWRGSSYNEQFF	TGTGCCAGCAGTTTATGGCGCGGGAGCTCCTACAATGAGCAGTTCTTC
few	-	TRBV4-3	TRBJ2-5	CASSQAQTDQETQYF	TGCGCCAGCAGCCAAGCGCAAACAGACCAAGAGACCCAGTACTTC
many	-	TRBV20-1	TRBJ2-2	CSAWSGSGTGELFF	TGCAGTGCGTGGTCGGGGAGCGGAACCGGGGAGCTGTTTTTT
many	-	TRBV18	TRBJ2-7	CASSPRSDSYEQYF	TGTGCCAGCTCACCGCGAAGCGACTCCTACGAGCAGTACTTC
-	-	TRBV12-3/TRBV12-4	TRBJ1-3	CASSLPVPGNTIYF	TGTGCCAGCAGTTTGCCGGTCCCTGGAAACACCATATATTTT
few	-	TRBV27	TRBJ2-1	CASSLRGDSYNEQFF	TGTGCCAGCAGTTTACGCGGGGACTCCTACAATGAGCAGTTCTTC
many	TRBD2	TRBV6-1	TRBJ2-7	CASLLAGSYEQYF	TGTGCCAGCTTATTAGCGGGGTCCTACGAGCAGTACTTC
many	TRBD1	TRBV6-1	TRBJ2-3	CASKTGGLADTQYF	TGTGCCAGCAAGACAGGGGGCCTCGCCGATACGCAGTATTTT
many	TRBD2	TRBV2	TRBJ2-7	CASSTGTSGNEQYF	TGTGCCAGCAGTACCGGGACTAGTGGGAACGAGCAGTACTTC
many	-	TRBV6-1	TRBJ1-5	CASSTTSGRGNQPQHF	TGTGCCAGCAGTACCACCTCGGGCAGGGGCAATCAGCCCCAGCATTTT
few	-	TRBV11-3	TRBJ2-2	CASSLGLPNTGELFF	TGTGCCAGCAGCTTGGGACTCCCGAACACCGGGGAGCTGTTTTTT
few	-	TRBV4-1	TRBJ2-3	CASSQGHRDATDTQYF	TGCGCCAGCAGCCAAGGCCATAGGGACGCCACAGATACGCAGTATTTT
-	TRBD1	TRBV7-3	TRBJ1-1	CASSMTGARGTEAFF	TGTGCCAGCAGTATGACAGGGGCAAGGGGCACTGAAGCTTTCTTT
many	TRBD1	TRBV6-1	TRBJ2-1	CASSETGLTGTGRNNEQFF	TGTGCCAGCAGTGAAACGGGATTAACCGGGACAGGGAGGAACAATGAGCAGTTCTTC
many	TRBD1	TRBV19	TRBJ2-5	CASSTTGQGYGETQYF	TGTGCCAGTAGTACTACGGGACAGGGGTATGGAGAGACCCAGTACTTC
few	-	TRBV20-1	TRBJ1-5	CSAGVPGHSNQPQHF	TGCAGTGCTGGAGTTCCCGGCCATAGCAATCAGCCCCAGCATTTT
many	-	TRBV20-1	TRBJ1-1	CSAPGPRDTEAFF	TGCAGTGCTCCGGGCCCCAGGGACACTGAAGCTTTCTTT
-	TRBD1	TRBV15	TRBJ2-1	CATSRGQGWNEQFF	TGTGCCACCAGCAGGGGACAGGGGTGGAATGAGCAGTTCTTC
many	TRBD2	TRBV12-3/TRBV12-4	TRBJ2-2	CASSRHSGKNTGELFF	TGTGCCAGCAGCCGACATAGCGGGAAGAACACCGGGGAGCTGTTTTTT
many	TRBD2	TRBV9	TRBJ2-7	CASSTPSGLAGGPVYEQYF	TGTGCCAGCAGCACCCCTTCGGGACTAGCGGGAGGGCCCGTCTACGAGCAGTACTTC
many	-	TRBV11-2	TRBJ2-7	CASSFILAYEQYF	TGTGCCAGCAGCTTCATTCTGGCTTACGAGCAGTACTTC
few	TRBD1	TRBV20-1	TRBJ2-3	CSALRGQGTDTQYF	TGCAGTGCCCTGAGGGGACAGGGCACAGATACGCAGTATTTT